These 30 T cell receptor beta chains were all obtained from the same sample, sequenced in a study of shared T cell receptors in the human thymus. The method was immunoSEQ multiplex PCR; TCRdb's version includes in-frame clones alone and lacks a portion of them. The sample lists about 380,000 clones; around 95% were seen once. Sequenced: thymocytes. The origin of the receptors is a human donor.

CDR3 in amino acids: CASSLETGNYGYTF. In nucleotides, the CDR3 is TGTGCCAGCAGCTTAGAAACAGGGAACTATGGCTACACCTTC. The J gene is TRBJ1-2, the V gene TRBV7-9; D is perhaps TRBD1 (6 bases). CDR1 and CDR2 (germline): SEHNR, FQNEAQ (reference sequence). The CDR3 is 14 residues long. V was trimmed by 1 base and J by 2 bases, leaving 8 bases between them. Full variable domain (outside the CDR3, taken from reference TRBV7-9 and TRBJ1-2): DTGVSQNPRHKITKRGQNVTFRCDPISEHNRLYWYRQTLGQGPEFLTYFQNEAQLEKSRLLSDRFSAERPKGSFSTLEIQRTEQGDSAMYLCASSLETGNYGYTFGSGTRLTVV.

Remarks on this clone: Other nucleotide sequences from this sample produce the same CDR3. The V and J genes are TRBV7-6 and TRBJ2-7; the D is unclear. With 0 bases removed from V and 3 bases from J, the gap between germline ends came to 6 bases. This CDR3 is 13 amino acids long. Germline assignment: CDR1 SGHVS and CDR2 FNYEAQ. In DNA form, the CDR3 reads TGTGCCAGCAGCTTAGCGGGAAACTACGAGCAGTACTTC. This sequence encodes CASSLAGNYEQYF.

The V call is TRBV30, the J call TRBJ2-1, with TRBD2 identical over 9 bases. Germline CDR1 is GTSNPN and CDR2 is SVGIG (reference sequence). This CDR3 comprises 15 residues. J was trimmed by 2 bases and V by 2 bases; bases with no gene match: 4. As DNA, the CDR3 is TGTGCCTGGAGTCTAGCGGGACCTCCCTACAATGAGCAGTTCTTC. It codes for CAWSLAGPPYNEQFF.

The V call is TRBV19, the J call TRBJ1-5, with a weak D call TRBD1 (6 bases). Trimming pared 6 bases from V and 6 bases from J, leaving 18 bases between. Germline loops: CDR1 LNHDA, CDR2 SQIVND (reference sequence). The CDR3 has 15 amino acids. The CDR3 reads CASSKDSHECQPQHF. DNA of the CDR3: TGTGCCAGTAGCAAGGACAGCCACGAGTGTCAGCCCCAGCATTTT. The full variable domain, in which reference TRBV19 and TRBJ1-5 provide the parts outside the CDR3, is DGGITQSPKYLFRKEGQNVTLSCEQNLNHDAMYWYRQDPGQGLRLIYYSQIVNDFQKGDIAEGYSVSREKKESFPLTVTSAQKNPTAFYLCASSKDSHECQPQHFGDGTRLSIL.

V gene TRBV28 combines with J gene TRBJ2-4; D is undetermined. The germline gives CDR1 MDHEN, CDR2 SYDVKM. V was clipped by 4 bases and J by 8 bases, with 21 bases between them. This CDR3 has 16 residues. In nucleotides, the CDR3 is TGTGCCAGCAGTTCCCGCCCGGCGGAAAAATCGGACATTCAGTACTTC. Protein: CASSSRPAEKSDIQYF.

The chain's CDR3 is CASSPRGGDLSYEQYF. CDR3 coding DNA: TGTGCCAGCAGCCCACGGGGAGGGGACCTCTCCTACGAGCAGTACTTC. V is TRBV2 and J is TRBJ2-7, with TRBD2 matching 7 bases. This CDR3 has 16 residues. Germline-derived CDR1 and CDR2 are SNHLY and FYNNEI. V was clipped by 6 bases and J by 0 bases; unmatched bases: 11.

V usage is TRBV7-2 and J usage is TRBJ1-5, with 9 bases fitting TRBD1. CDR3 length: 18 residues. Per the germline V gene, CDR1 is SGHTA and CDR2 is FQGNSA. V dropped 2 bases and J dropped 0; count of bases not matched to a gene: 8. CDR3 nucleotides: TGTGCCAGCAGCTTACAATCGGGACAGGGATATAGCAATCAGCCCCAGCATTTT. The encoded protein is CASSLQSGQGYSNQPQHF. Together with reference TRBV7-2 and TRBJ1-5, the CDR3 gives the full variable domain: GAGVSQSPSNKVTEKGKDVELRCDPISGHTALYWYRQSLGQGLEFLIYFQGNSAPDKSGLPSDRFSAERTGGSVSTLTIQRTQQEDSAVYLCASSLQSGQGYSNQPQHFGDGTRLSIL.

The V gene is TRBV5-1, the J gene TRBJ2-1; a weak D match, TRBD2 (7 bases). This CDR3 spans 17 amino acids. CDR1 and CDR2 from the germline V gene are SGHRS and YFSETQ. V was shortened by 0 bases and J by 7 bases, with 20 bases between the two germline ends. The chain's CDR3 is CASSLEGGGQGPNEQFF. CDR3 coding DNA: TGCGCCAGCAGCTTGGAGGGCGGGGGCCAGGGTCCGAATGAGCAGTTCTTC.

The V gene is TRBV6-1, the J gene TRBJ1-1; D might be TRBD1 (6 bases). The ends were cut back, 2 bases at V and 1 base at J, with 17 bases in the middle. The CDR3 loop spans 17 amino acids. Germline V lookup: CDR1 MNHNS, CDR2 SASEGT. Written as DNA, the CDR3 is TGTGCCAGCAGTGAAAGAGGAGCAGGGGAAAAGAACACTGAAGCTTTCTTT. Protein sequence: CASSERGAGEKNTEAFF.

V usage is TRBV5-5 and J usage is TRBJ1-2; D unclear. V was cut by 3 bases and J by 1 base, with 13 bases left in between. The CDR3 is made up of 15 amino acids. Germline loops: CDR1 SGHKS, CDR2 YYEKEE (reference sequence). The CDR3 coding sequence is TGTGCCAGCAGCTGGGCCCAGGAAGTTAACTATGGCTACACCTTC. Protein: CASSWAQEVNYGYTF.

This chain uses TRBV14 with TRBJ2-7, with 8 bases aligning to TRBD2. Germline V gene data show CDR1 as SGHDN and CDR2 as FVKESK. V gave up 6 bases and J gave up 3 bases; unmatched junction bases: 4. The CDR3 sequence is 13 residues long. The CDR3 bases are TGTGCCAGCAGATTCGGGACTAGCTACGAGCAGTACTTC. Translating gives CASRFGTSYEQYF.

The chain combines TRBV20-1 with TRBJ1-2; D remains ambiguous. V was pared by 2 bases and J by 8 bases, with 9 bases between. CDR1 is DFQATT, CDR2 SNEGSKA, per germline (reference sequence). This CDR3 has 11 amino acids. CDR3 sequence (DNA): TGCAGTGCTAGAACTAATGGGGGCTACACCTTC. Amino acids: CSARTNGGYTF.

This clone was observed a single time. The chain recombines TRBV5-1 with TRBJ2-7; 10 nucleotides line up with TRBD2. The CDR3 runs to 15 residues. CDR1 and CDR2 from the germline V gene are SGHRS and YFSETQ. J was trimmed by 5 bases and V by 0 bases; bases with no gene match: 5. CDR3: CASSLVPSGRDEQYF. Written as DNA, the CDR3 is TGCGCCAGCAGCTTGGTGCCTAGCGGGAGAGACGAGCAGTACTTC.

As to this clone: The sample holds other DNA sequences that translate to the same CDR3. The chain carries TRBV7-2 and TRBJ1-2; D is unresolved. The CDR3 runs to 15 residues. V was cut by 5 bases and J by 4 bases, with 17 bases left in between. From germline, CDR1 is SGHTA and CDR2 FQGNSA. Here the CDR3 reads CASSPRARRSYGYTF. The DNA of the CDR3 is TGTGCCAGCAGCCCACGGGCCAGACGTTCCTATGGCTACACCTTC.

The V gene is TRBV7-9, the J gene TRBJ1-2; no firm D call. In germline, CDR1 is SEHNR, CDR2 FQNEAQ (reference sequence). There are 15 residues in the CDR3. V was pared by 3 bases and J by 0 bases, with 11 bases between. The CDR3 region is CASSFGQLPNYGYTF. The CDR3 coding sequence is TGTGCCAGCAGCTTCGGCCAGCTCCCTAACTATGGCTACACCTTC.

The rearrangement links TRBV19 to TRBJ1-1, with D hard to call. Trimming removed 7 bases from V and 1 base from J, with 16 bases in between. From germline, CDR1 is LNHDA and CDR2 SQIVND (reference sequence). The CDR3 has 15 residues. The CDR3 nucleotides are TGTGCCAGTACCTATAAATCTCGAGGGAACACTGAAGCTTTCTTT. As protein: CASTYKSRGNTEAFF.

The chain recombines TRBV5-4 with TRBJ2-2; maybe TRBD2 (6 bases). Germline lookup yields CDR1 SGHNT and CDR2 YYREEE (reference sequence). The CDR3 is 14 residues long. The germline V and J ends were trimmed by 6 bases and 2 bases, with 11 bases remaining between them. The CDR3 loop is CASTYGLNTGELFF. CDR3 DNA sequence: TGTGCCAGCACCTATGGACTAAACACCGGGGAGCTGTTTTTT.

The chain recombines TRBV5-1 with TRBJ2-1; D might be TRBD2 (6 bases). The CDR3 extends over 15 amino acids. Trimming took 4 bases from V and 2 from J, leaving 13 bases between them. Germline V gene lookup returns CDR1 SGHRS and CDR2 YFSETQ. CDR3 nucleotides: TGCGCCAGCAGCCCAGCGGGCCTAACCTACAATGAGCAGTTCTTC. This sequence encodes CASSPAGLTYNEQFF.

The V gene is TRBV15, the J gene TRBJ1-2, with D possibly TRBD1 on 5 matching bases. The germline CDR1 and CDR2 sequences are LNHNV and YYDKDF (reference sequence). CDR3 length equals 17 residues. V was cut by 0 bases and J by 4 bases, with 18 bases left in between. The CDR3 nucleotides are TGTGCCACCAGCAGAGATCGACACCAGACAGCCAGCTATGGCTACACCTTC. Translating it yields CATSRDRHQTASYGYTF.

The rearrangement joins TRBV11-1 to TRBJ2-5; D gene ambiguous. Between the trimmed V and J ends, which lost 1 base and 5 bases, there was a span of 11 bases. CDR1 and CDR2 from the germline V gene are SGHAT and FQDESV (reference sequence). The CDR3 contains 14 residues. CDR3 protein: CASSLGLDLETQYF. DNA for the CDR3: TGTGCCAGCAGCTTAGGACTTGACCTGGAGACCCAGTACTTC.

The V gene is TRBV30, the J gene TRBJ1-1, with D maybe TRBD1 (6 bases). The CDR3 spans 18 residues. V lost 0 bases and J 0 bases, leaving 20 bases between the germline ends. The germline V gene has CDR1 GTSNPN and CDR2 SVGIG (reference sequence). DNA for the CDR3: TGTGCCTGGAGTGTAGGGGGACTCCTCACCCGCATGAACACTGAAGCTTTCTTT. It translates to CAWSVGGLLTRMNTEAFF.

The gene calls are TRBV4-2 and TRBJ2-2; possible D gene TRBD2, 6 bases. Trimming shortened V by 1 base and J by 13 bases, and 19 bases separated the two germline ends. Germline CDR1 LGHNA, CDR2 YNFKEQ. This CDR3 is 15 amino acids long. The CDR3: CASSQVGTAEGWLFF. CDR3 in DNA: TGTGCCAGCAGCCAAGTCGGGACTGCGGAAGGATGGCTGTTTTTT.

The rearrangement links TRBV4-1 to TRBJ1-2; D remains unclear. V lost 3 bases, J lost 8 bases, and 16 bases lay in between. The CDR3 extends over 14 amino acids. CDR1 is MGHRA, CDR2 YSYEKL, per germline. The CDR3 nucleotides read TGCGCCAGCAGCCATTTCAGGCGGGGAAACGGCTACACCTTC. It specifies CASSHFRRGNGYTF.

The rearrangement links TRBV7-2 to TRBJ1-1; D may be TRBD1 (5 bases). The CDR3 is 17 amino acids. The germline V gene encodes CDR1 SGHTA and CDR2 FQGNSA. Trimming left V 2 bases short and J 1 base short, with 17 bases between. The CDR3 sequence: CASSLRRPGHPNTEAFF. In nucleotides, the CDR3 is TGTGCCAGCAGCTTAAGAAGACCCGGACATCCGAACACTGAAGCTTTCTTT.

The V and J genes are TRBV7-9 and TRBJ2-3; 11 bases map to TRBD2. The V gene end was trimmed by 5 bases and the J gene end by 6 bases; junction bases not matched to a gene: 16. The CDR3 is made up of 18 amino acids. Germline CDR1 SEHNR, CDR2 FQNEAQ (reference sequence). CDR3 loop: CASSPGPTSGSSGDTQYF. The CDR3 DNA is TGTGCCAGCAGCCCCGGACCCACTAGCGGGAGTTCAGGCGATACGCAGTATTTT.

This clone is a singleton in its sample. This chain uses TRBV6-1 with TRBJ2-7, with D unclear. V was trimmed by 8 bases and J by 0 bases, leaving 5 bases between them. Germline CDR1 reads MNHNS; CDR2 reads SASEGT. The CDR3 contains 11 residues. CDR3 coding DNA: TGTGCCAGCGCCCTCTCCTACGAGCAGTACTTC. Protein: CASALSYEQYF.

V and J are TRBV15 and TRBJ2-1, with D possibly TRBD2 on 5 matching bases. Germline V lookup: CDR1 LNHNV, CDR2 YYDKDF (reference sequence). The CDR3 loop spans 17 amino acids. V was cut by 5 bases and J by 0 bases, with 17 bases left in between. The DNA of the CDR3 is TGTGCCACCAGCTTACTAGTTAGGGTCGTCTCCTACAATGAGCAGTTCTTC. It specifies CATSLLVRVVSYNEQFF.

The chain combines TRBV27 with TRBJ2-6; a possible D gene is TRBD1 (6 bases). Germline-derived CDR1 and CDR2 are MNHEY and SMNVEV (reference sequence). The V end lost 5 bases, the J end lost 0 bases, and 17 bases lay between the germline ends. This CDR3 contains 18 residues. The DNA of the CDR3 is TGTGCCAGCAGTCCATCGACAGGAGGCCACTCTGGGGCCAACGTCCTGACTTTC. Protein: CASSPSTGGHSGANVLTF.

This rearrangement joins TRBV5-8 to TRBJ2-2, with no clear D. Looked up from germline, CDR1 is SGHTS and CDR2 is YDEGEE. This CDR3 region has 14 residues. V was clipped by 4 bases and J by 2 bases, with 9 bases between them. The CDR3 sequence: CASSKTPNTGELFF. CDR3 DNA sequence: TGTGCCAGCAGCAAGACTCCAAACACCGGGGAGCTGTTTTTT.

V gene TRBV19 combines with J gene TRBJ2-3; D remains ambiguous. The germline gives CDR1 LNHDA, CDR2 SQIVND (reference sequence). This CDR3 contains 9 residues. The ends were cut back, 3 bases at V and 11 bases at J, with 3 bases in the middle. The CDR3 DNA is TGTGCCAGTAGTATGGTGCAGTATTTT. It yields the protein CASSMVQYF.